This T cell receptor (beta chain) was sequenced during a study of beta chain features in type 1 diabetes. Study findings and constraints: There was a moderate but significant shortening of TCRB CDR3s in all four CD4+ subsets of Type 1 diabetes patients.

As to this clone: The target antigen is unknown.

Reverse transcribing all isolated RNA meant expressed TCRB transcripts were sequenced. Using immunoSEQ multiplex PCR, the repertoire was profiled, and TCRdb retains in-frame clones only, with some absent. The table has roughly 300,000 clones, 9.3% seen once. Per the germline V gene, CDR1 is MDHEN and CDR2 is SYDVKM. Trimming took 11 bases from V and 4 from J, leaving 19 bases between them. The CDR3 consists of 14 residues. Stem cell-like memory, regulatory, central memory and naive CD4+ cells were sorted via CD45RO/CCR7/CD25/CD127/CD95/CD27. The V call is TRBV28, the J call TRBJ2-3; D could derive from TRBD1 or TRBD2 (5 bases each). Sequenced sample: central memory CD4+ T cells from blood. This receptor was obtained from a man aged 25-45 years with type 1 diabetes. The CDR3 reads CAHSRGRRADTQYF. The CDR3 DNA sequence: TGTGCCCACTCCCGGGGCAGGCGGGCAGATACGCAGTATTTT.